A single sample is the source of the 9 T cell receptor beta chains below, sequenced in a study of OX40 agonist ivuxolimab in advanced cancers. Here immunoSEQ multiplex PCR was the method, and the copy in TCRdb shows in-frame clones only, minus some. The table lists 53,000 or so clones, 84% of them singletons. The source was CD4+ or CD8+ T cells sorted from blood, collected in a trial of the OX40 agonist ivuxolimab. Receptor source: an adult with an advanced solid tumor such as melanoma, head and neck, liver or kidney cancer.

The V and J genes are TRBV30 and TRBJ2-2, with D possibly matching TRBD2 (6 bases). Trimming took 1 base from V and 4 from J, leaving 13 bases between them. The CDR3 has 15 residues. Germline CDR1 reads GTSNPN; CDR2 reads SVGIG (reference sequence). The CDR3 DNA reads as TGTGCCTGGAGTGGGGGGACTCCTTTCACCGGGGAGCTGTTTTTT. It specifies CAWSGGTPFTGELFF. Together with reference TRBV30 and TRBJ2-2, the CDR3 gives the full variable domain: SQTIHQWPATLVQPVGSPLSLECTVEGTSNPNLYWYRQAAGRGLQLLFYSVGIGQISSEVPQNLSASRPQDRQFILSSKKLLLSDSGFYLCAWSGGTPFTGELFFGEGSRLTVL.

This chain joins TRBV5-1 and TRBJ2-7, with a tentative D call TRBD2 (5 bases). CDR1 is SGHRS, CDR2 YFSETQ, per germline. This CDR3 is built from 13 residues. V was shortened by 0 bases and J by 3 bases, with 7 bases between the two germline ends. CDR3 coding DNA: TGCGCCAGCAGCTTGGGGACTTACTACGAGCAGTACTTC. Its translation: CASSLGTYYEQYF.

This chain joins TRBV10-3 and TRBJ2-5; 12 nucleotides align to TRBD2. The CDR3 loop spans 14 amino acids. The germline CDR1 and CDR2 sequences are ENHRY and SYGVKD. J lost 5 bases, V lost 5 bases, and 3 bases had no gene match. The CDR3, as DNA: TGTGCCATCAGTCTAGCGGGAGGGCCTGAGACCCAGTACTTC. It translates to CAISLAGGPETQYF.

The genes are TRBV6-6 and TRBJ2-5, with D tentatively TRBD1 (5 bases). The V end lost 5 bases, the J end lost 2 bases, and 12 bases lay between the germline ends. Germline loops: CDR1 MNHNY, CDR2 SVGAGI (reference sequence). This CDR3 has 14 amino acids. The CDR3 sequence: CASSPPDKQETQYF. In DNA form, the CDR3 reads TGTGCCAGCAGTCCCCCGGACAAACAAGAGACCCAGTACTTC.

This rearrangement joins TRBV13 to TRBJ2-5; perhaps TRBD2 as D (6 bases). The CDR3 has 17 amino acids. Germline V gene data show CDR1 as PRHDT and CDR2 as FYEKMQ (reference sequence). The ends were cut back, 2 bases at V and 2 bases at J, with 18 bases in the middle. CDR3 protein: CASSLRRAEGSQETQYF. CDR3 DNA sequence: TGTGCCAGCAGCTTAAGGAGGGCCGAGGGAAGTCAAGAGACCCAGTACTTC.

The rearrangement links TRBV7-2 to TRBJ2-7; 8 nucleotides align to TRBD2. V lost 1 base, J lost 0 bases, and 5 bases stayed unmatched. Germline CDR1 is SGHTA and CDR2 is FQGNSA. The CDR3 is made up of 16 amino acids. CDR3 DNA sequence: TGTGCCAGCAGCTTAGGGAGCGGGGGTAGCTCCTACGAGCAGTACTTC. It is translated as CASSLGSGGSSYEQYF.

The chain links TRBV18 to TRBJ1-3, with 7 positions matching TRBD1. The V and J ends lost 4 bases and 0 bases, in that order; junction bases with no gene match: 6. CDR1 is KGHSH, CDR2 LQKENI, per germline. CDR3 length: 16 residues. CDR3 region: CASSRSGQYSGNTIYF. CDR3 nucleotide sequence: TGTGCCAGCTCACGGTCGGGACAGTACTCTGGAAACACCATATATTTT.

V is TRBV6-6 and J is TRBJ2-3, with D uncertain. V was shortened by 6 bases and J by 4 bases, with 8 bases between the two germline ends. CDR1 is MNHNY, CDR2 SVGAGI, per germline (reference sequence). The CDR3 extends over 12 amino acids. CDR3 DNA: TGTGCCAGCAGCCCCGTCCCAGATACGCAGTATTTT. It is translated as CASSPVPDTQYF.

The CDR3 sequence is CASSELAKRGKDTQYF. The CDR3 DNA reads as TGCGCCAGCAGCGAACTAGCGAAAAGGGGGAAAGATACGCAGTATTTT. J is TRBJ2-3 and V is TRBV5-1, with D perhaps matching TRBD2 (7 bases). The V gene lost 4 bases and the J gene lost 5 bases, with 20 bases spanning the gap. Germline V gene lookup returns CDR1 SGHRS and CDR2 YFSETQ. The CDR3 is 16 amino acids.